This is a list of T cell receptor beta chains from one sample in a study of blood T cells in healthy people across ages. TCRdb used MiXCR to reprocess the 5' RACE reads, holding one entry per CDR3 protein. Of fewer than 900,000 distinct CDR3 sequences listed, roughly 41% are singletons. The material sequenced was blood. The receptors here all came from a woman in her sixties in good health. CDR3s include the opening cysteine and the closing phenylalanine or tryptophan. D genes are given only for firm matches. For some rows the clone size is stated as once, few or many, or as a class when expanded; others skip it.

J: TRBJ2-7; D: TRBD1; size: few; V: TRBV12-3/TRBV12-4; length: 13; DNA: TGTGCCAGCAGCAAGGACAGGTACTACGAGCAGTACTTC; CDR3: CASSKDRYYEQYF
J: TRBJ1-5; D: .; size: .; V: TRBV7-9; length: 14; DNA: TGTGCCAGCAGCTTCTTATCTTCAGGGCAGCCCCAGCATTTT; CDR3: CASSFLSSGQPQHF
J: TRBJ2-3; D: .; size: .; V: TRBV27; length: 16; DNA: TGTGCCAGCAGACGACTGCGGAGGGGCTTCACAGATACGCAGTATTTT; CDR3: CASRRLRRGFTDTQYF
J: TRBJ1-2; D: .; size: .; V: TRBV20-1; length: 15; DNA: TGCAGTGCTAGGGTCCCCTGGGGGGTAGGGGATGGCTACACCTTC; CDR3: CSARVPWGVGDGYTF
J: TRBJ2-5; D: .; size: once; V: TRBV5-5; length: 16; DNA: TGTGCCAGCAGCCCCCTAGGGGGGAGCCCCCAAGAGACCCAGTACTTC; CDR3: CASSPLGGSPQETQYF
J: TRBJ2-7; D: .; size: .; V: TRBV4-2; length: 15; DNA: TGTGCCAGCAGCCCCACCGGGACCGAAGGCTACGAGCAGTACTTC; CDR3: CASSPTGTEGYEQYF
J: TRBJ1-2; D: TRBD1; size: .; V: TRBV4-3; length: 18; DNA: TGCGCCAGCAGCCAAGACCCAGACAGGGGTTATATTTCTTATGGCTACACCTTC; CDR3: CASSQDPDRGYISYGYTF
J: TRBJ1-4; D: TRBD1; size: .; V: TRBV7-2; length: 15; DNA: TGTGCCAGCAGCTCCGGGGGACAGGGACATGAAAAACTGTTTTTT; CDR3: CASSSGGQGHEKLFF
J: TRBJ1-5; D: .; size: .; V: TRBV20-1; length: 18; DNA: TGCAGTGCTACTTTGAGTATCGGGGGGAATCGTGGCAATCAGCCCCAGCATTTT; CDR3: CSATLSIGGNRGNQPQHF
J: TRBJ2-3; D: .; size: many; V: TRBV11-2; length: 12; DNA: TGTGCCAGCAGCTTGTTGGCAGATACGCAGTATTTT; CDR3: CASSLLADTQYF
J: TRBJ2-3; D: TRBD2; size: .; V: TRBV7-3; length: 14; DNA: TGTGCCAGCAGCTCGGGACTAGATCCAGATACGCAGTATTTT; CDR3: CASSSGLDPDTQYF
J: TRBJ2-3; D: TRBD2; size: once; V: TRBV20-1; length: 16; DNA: TGCAGTGCTAGAGTCGGGAGCGGGACCGTTACAGATACGCAGTATTTT; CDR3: CSARVGSGTVTDTQYF
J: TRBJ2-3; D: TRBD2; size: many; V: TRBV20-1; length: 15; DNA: TGCAGTGCTAATCCAGCGGGGGAGAGCACAGATACGCAGTATTTT; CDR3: CSANPAGESTDTQYF
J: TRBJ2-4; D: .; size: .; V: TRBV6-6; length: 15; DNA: TGTGCCACACGGGAACCGGGACCAGCCAAAAACATTCAGTACTTC; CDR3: CATREPGPAKNIQYF
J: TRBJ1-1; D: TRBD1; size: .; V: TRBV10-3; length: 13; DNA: TGTGCCATTGCCGGGACAGCACACACTGAAGCTTTCTTT; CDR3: CAIAGTAHTEAFF
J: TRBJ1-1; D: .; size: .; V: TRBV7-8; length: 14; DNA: TGTGCCAGCCAAGAGGGGGGCGGGTCCACTGAAGCTTTCTTT; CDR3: CASQEGGGSTEAFF
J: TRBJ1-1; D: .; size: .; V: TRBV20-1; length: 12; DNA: TGCAGTGCCGGCTCGGGGGGCACTGAAGCTTTCTTT; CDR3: CSAGSGGTEAFF
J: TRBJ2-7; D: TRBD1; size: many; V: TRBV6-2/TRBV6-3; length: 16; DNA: TGTGCCAGCAGTTACGTCAGGGGGCTCCTCTCCTACGAGCAGTACTTC; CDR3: CASSYVRGLLSYEQYF
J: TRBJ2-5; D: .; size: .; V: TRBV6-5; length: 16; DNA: TGTGCCAGCAGTTACTCGCAGGGGAGGTGGGACAATGAGCAGTACTTC; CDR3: CASSYSQGRWDNEQYF
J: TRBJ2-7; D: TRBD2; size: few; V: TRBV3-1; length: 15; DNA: TGTGCCAGCAGCCAAGAACCGGGAGGGGCCTACGAGCAGTACTTC; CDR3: CASSQEPGGAYEQYF